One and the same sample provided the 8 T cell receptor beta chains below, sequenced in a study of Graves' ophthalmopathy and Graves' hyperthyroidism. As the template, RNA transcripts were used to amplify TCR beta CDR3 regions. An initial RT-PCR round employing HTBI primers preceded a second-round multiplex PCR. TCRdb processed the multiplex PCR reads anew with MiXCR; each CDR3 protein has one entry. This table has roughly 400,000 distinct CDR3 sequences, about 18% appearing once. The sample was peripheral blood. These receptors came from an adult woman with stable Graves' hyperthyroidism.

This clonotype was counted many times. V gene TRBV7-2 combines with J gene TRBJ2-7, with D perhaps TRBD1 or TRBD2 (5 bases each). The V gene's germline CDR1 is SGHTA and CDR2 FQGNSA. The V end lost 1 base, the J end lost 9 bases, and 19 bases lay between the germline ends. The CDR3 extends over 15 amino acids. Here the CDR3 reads CASSLGPRASGSQYF. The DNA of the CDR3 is TGTGCCAGCAGCTTAGGCCCCAGGGCCTCGGGGTCGCAGTACTTC.

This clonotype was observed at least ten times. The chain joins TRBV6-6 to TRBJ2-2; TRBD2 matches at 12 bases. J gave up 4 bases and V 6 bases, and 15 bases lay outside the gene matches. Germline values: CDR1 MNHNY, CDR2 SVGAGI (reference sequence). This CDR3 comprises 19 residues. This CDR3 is CASSKTSGLAGYVTGELFF. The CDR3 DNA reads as TGTGCCAGCAGCAAAACCTCCGGACTAGCGGGATACGTCACCGGGGAGCTGTTTTTT.

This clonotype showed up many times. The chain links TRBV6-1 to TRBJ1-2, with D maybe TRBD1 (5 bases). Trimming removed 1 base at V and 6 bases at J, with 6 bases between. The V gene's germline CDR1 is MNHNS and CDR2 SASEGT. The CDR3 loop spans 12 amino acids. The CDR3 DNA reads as TGTGCCAGCAGTGAAGGACAGCATGGCTACACCTTC. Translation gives CASSEGQHGYTF.

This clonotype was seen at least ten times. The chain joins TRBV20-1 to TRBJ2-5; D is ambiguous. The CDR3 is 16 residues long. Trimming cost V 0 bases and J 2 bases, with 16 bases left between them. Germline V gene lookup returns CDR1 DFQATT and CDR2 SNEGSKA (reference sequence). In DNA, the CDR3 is TGCAGTGCTAGAGATCTGGCTTTTTGGAGTCAAGAGACCCAGTACTTC. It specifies CSARDLAFWSQETQYF.

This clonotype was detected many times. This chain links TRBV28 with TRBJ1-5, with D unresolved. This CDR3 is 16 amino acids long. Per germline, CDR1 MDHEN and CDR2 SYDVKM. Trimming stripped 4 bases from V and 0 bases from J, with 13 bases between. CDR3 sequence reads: CASSSIRDYSNQPQHF. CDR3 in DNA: TGTGCCAGCAGTTCGATCCGGGATTATAGCAATCAGCCCCAGCATTTT.

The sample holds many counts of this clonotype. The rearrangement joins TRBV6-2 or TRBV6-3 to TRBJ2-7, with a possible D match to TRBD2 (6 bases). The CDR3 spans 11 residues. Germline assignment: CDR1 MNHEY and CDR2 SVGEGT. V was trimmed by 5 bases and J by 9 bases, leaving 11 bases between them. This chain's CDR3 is CASSHGLRQYF. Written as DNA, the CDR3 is TGTGCCAGCAGTCACGGACTAAGGCAGTACTTC.

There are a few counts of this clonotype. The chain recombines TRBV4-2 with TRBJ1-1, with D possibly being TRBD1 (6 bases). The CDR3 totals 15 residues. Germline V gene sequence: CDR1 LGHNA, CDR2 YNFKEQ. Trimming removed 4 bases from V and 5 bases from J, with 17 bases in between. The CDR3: CASSPKEGERTEAFF. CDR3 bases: TGTGCCAGCAGCCCTAAGGAGGGGGAGAGGACTGAAGCTTTCTTT.

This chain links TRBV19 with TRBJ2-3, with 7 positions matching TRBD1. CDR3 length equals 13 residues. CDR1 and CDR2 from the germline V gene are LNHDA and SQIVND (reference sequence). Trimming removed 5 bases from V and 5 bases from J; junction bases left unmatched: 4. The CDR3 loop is CASSQGDRDTQYF. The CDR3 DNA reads TGTGCCAGTAGTCAGGGGGATCGAGATACGCAGTATTTT.